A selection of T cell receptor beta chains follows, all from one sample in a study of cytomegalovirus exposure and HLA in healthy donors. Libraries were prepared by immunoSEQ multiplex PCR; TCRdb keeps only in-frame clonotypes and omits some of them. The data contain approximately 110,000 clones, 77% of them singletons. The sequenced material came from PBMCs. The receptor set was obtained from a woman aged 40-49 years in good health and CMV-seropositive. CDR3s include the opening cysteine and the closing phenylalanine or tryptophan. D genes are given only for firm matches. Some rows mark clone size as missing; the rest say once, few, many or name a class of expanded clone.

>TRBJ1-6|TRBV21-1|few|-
CASSKACDRANSPLHF
TGTGCCAGCAGCAAAGCATGTGACAGGGCTAATTCACCCCTCCACTTT
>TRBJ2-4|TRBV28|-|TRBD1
CASGPRPGTGLSSKNIQYF
TGTGCCAGCGGTCCCAGACCCGGGACAGGGTTAAGTTCCAAAAACATTCAGTACTTC
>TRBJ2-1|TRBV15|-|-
CATAGGALYNEQFF
TGTGCCACCGCCGGTGGGGCACTCTACAATGAGCAGTTCTTC
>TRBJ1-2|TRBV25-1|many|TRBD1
CASTSTGLNGYTF
TGTGCCAGCACCTCGACAGGGTTGAATGGCTACACCTTC
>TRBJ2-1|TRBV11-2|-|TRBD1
CASSLEVTGGQFF
TGTGCCAGCAGCTTGGAGGTTACAGGGGGACAGTTCTTC
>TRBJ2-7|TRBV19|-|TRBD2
CASSMFGGLAAYEQYF
TGTGCCAGTAGTATGTTTGGGGGACTAGCGGCATACGAGCAGTACTTC
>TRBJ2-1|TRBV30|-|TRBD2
CALSSGSYNEQFF
TGTGCCTTGTCTAGCGGCTCCTACAATGAGCAGTTCTTC
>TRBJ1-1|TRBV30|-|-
CAWSRGGTEAFF
TGTGCCTGGAGTAGAGGAGGCACTGAAGCTTTCTTT
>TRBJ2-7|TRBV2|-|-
CASSGLRGIYEQYF
TGTGCCAGCAGTGGTCTTAGGGGGATCTACGAGCAGTACTTC
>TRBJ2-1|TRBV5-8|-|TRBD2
CASSLGSGSSQRQFF
TGTGCCAGCAGCTTGGGAAGCGGGAGCTCGCAGAGGCAGTTCTTC
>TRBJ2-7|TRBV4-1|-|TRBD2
CASSQETSFTSGNDYEQYF
TGCGCCAGCAGCCAAGAGACCTCGTTTACTAGCGGTAATGACTACGAGCAGTACTTC
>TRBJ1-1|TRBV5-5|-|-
CASSLDRDTEAFF
TGTGCCAGCAGCTTGGACAGGGACACTGAAGCTTTCTTT
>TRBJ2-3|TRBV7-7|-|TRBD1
CASSLTGGTDTQYF
TGTGCTAGCAGCTTAACAGGGGGCACAGATACGCAGTATTTT
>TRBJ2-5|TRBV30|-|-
CAWKDKKTQYF
TGTGCCTGGAAGGACAAAAAGACCCAGTACTTC
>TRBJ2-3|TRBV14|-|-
CASSQVRVADTQYF
TGTGCCAGCAGCCAAGTCCGGGTGGCAGATACGCAGTATTTT
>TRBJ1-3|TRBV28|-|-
CASSRPYRALSGNTIYF
TGTGCCAGCAGCCGACCGTACAGGGCTCTCTCTGGAAACACCATATATTTT
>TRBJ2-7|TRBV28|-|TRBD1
CASSAMGQGYKQYF
TGTGCCAGCAGTGCTATGGGACAGGGGTATAAGCAGTACTTC
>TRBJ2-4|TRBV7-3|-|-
CASSLKTLRAGINIQYF
TGTGCCAGCAGCTTAAAGACCCTGAGGGCGGGAATAAACATTCAGTACTTC
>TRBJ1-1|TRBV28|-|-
CASSLVGANTEAFF
TGTGCCAGCAGTTTAGTGGGGGCGAACACTGAAGCTTTCTTT
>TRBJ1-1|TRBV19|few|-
CASSIFGRTEAFF
TGTGCCAGTAGTATCTTTGGGAGGACTGAAGCTTTCTTT